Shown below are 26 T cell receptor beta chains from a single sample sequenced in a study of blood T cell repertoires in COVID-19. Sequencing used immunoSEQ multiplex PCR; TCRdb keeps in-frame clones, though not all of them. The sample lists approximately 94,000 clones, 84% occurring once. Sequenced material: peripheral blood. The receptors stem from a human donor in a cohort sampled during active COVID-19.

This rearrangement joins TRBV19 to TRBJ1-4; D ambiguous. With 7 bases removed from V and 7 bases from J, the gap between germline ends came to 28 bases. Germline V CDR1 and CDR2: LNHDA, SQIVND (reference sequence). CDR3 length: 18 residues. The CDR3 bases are TGTGCCAGTAAATTCGGTGGAGCAGGATCGGCAGGAGGTGAAAAACTGTTTTTT. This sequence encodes CASKFGGAGSAGGEKLFF.

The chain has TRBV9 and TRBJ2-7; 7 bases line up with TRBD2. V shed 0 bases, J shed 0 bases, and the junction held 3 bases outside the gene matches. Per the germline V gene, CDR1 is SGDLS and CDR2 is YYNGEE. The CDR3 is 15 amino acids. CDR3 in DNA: TGTGCCAGCAGCGTAGAGGGAGGGAGCTCCTACGAGCAGTACTTC. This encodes CASSVEGGSSYEQYF. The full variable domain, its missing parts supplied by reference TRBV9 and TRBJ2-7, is DSGVTQTPKHLITATGQRVTLRCSPRSGDLSVYWYQQSLDQGLQFLIQYYNGEERAKGNILERFSAQQFPDLHSELNLSSLELGDSALYFCASSVEGGSSYEQYFGPGTRLTVT.

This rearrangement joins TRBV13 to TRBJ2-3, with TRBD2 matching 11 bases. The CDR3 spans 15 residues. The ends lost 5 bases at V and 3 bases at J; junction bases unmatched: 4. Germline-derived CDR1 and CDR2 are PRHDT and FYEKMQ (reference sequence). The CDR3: CASSIAGGGTDTQYF. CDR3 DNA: TGTGCCAGCAGCATAGCGGGAGGGGGAACAGATACGCAGTATTTT.

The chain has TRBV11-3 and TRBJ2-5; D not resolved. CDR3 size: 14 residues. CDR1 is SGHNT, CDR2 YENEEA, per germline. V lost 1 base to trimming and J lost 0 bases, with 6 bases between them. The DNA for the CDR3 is TGTGCCAGCAGCTTAGCAGCGTACCAAGAGACCCAGTACTTC. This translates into CASSLAAYQETQYF.

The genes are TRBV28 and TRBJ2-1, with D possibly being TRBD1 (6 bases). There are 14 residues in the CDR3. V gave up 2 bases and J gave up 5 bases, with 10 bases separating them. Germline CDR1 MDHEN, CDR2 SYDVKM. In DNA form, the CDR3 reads TGTGCCAGCAGTTTAAGACAGGACGACAATGAGCAGTTCTTC. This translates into CASSLRQDDNEQFF. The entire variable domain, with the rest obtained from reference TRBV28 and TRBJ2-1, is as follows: DVKVTQSSRYLVKRTGEKVFLECVQDMDHENMFWYRQDPGLGLRLIYFSYDVKMKEKGDIPEGYSVSREKKERFSLILESASTNQTSMYLCASSLRQDDNEQFFGPGTRLTVL.

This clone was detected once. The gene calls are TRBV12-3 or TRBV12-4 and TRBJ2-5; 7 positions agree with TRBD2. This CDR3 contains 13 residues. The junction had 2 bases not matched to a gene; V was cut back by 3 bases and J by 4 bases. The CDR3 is CASSLLAGETQYF. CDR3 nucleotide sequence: TGTGCCAGCAGTTTGTTAGCGGGAGAGACCCAGTACTTC.

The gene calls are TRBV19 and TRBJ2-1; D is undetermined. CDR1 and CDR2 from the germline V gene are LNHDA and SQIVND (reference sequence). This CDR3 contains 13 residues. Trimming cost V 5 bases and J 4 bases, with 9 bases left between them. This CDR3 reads CASSLARYNEQFF. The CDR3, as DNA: TGTGCCAGTAGTTTGGCCCGTTACAATGAGCAGTTCTTC. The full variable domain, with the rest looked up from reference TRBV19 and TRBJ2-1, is DGGITQSPKYLFRKEGQNVTLSCEQNLNHDAMYWYRQDPGQGLRLIYYSQIVNDFQKGDIAEGYSVSREKKESFPLTVTSAQKNPTAFYLCASSLARYNEQFFGPGTRLTVL.

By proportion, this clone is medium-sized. CDR3 residues: CASSLPPGLAGGRYNEQFF. The CDR3 bases are TGTGCCAGCAGCTTACCTCCGGGACTAGCGGGAGGGCGGTACAATGAGCAGTTCTTC. The chain links TRBV7-9 to TRBJ2-1; TRBD2 aligns across 16 bases. Germline V gene data show CDR1 as SEHNR and CDR2 as FQNEAQ (reference sequence). This CDR3 is built from 19 residues. The V and J ends lost 2 bases and 4 bases, in that order; junction bases with no gene match: 8.

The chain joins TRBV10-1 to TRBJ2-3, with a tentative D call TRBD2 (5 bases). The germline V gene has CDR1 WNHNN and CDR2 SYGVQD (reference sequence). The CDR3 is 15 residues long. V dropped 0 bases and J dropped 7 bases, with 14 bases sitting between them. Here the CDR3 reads CASSESSGGTNTQYF. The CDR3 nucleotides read TGCGCCAGCAGTGAGTCAAGCGGAGGTACGAATACGCAGTATTTT.

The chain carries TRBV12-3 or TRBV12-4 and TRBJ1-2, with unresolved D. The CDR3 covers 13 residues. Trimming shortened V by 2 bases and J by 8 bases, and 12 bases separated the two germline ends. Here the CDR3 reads CASSLFGTGGYTF. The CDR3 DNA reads TGTGCCAGCAGTTTATTCGGAACGGGAGGCTACACCTTC.

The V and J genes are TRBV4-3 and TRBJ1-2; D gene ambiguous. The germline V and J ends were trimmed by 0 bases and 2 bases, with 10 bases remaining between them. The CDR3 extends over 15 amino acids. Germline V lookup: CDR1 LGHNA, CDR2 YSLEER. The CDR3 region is CASSQDLRGNYGYTF. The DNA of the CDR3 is TGCGCCAGCAGCCAAGATTTGCGAGGGAACTATGGCTACACCTTC.

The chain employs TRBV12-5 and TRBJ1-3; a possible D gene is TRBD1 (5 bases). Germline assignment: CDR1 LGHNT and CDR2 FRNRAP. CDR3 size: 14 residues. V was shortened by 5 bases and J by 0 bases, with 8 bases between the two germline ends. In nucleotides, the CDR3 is TGTGCTAGTGGTGCCGGGGGCTCTGGAAACACCATATATTTT. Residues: CASGAGGSGNTIYF.

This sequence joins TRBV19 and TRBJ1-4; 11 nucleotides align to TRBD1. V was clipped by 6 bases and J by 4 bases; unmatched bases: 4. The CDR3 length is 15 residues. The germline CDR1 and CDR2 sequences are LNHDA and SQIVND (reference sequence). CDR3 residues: CASRDRGHGNEKLFF. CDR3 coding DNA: TGTGCCAGTAGGGACAGGGGGCACGGTAATGAAAAACTGTTTTTT.

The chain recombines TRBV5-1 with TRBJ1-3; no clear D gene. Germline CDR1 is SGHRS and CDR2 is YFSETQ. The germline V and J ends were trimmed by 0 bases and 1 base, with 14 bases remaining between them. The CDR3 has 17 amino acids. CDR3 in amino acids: CASSLGASGSSGNTIYF. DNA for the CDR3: TGCGCCAGCAGCTTGGGGGCCAGTGGAAGTTCTGGAAACACCATATATTTT.

The CDR3 region is CASNQVEGLNTGELFF. The CDR3 DNA follows: TGTGCCAGCAACCAAGTGGAGGGCCTGAACACCGGGGAGCTGTTTTTT. The chain uses TRBV11-2 and TRBJ2-2, with D possibly TRBD2 on 6 matching bases. The CDR3 extends over 16 amino acids. Trimming pared 7 bases from V and 1 base from J, leaving 16 bases between. Germline V gene lookup returns CDR1 SGHAT and CDR2 FQNNGV.

The CDR3 DNA is TGTGCCAGCAGCTTAGCGGGGACAATGCACGAGCAGTACTTC. Translated: CASSLAGTMHEQYF. The chain joins TRBV7-9 to TRBJ2-7, with a possible D match to TRBD1 (6 bases). There are 14 residues in the CDR3. The ends were cut back, 0 bases at V and 5 bases at J, with 11 bases in the middle. Germline assignment: CDR1 SEHNR and CDR2 FQNEAQ (reference sequence).

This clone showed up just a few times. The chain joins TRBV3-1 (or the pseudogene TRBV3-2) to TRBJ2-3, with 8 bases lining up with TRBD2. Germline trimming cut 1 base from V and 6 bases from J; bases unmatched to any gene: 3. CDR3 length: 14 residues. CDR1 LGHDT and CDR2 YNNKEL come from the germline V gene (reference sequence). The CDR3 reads CASSQAGGLDTQYF. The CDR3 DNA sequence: TGTGCCAGCAGCCAAGCGGGGGGGCTGGATACGCAGTATTTT.

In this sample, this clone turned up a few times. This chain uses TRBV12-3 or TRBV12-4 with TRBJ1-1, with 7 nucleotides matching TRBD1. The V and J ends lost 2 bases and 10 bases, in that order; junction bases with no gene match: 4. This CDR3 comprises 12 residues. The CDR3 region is CASSLQAGGAFF. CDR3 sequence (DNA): TGTGCCAGCAGTTTACAAGCAGGGGGAGCTTTCTTT.

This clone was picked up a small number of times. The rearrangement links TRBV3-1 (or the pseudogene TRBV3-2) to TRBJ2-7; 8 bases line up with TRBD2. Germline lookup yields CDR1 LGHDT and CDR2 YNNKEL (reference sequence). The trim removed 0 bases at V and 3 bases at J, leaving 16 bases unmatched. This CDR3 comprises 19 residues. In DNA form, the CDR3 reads TGTGCCAGCAGCCAAGATGAGCGGGGGCGCGGGAGTCTAGGCTACGAGCAGTACTTC. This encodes CASSQDERGRGSLGYEQYF.

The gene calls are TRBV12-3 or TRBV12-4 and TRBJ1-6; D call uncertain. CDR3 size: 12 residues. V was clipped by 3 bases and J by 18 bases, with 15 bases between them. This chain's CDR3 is CASSLARNHPHF. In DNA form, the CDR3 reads TGTGCCAGCAGTTTGGCCAGAAACCACCCCCACTTT.

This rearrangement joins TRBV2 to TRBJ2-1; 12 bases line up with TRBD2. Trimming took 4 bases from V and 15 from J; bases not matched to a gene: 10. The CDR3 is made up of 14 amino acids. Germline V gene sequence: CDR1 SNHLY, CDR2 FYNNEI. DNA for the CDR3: TGTGCCAGCAGTGGACTAGCGGGAGCCGGCTTTCGGTTCTTC. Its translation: CASSGLAGAGFRFF.

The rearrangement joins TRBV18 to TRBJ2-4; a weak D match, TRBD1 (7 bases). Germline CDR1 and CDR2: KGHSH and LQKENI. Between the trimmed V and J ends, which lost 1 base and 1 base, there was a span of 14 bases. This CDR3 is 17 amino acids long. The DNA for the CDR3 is TGTGCCAGCTCACCACAGGGGGCCGGAGGGGCCAAAAACATTCAGTACTTC. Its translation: CASSPQGAGGAKNIQYF.

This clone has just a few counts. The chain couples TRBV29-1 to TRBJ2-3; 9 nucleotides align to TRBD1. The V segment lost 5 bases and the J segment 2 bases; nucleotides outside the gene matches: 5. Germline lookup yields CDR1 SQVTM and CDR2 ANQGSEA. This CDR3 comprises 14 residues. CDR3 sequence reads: CSVSDRGTTDTQYF. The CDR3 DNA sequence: TGCAGCGTTTCCGACAGGGGGACCACAGATACGCAGTATTTT.

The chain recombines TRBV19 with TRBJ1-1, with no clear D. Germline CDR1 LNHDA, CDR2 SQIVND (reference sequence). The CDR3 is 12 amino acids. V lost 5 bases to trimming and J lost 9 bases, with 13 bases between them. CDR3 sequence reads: CASSPWPSKAFF. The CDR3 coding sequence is TGTGCCAGTAGTCCTTGGCCTTCGAAAGCTTTCTTT.

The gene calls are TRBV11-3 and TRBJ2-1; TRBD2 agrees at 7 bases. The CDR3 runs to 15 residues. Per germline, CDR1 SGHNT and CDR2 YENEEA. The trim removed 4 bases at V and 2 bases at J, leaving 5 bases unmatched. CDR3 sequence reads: CASSSERGAYNEQFF. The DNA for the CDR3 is TGTGCCAGCAGCTCAGAGCGGGGAGCCTACAATGAGCAGTTCTTC. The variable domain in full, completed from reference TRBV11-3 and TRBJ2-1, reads EAGVVQSPRYKIIEKKQPVAFWCNPISGHNTLYWYLQNLGQGPELLIRYENEEAVDDSQLPKDRFSAERLKGVDSTLKIQPAELGDSAVYLCASSSERGAYNEQFFGPGTRLTVL.

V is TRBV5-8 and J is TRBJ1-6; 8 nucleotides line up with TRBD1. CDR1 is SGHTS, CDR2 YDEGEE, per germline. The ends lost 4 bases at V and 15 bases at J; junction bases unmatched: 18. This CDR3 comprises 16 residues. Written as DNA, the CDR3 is TGTGCCAGCAGCATGGGACAGGAAGCTTCTTGGTCCCTCCTCCACTTT. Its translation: CASSMGQEASWSLLHF.